This T cell receptor (beta chain) was identified during a study of CD8+ T cells in alopecia areata. Study-level information: It was oral tofacitinib, at 5 to 10 mg twice daily, that treated patients received. Notes on the study in general: Tissue-resident alphabeta T cells belonging to normal skin likewise get sequenced within scalp specimens. Clonality was higher in lesional than normal scalp, especially in alopecia totalis/universalis.

cDNA prepared by RNA extraction and subsequent reverse transcription served as the template for sequencing. Assay: immunoSEQ multiplex PCR; the TCRdb copy retains only in-frame clones and omits some. In the table there are 150,000 or so clones, approximately 87% of which are singletons. The CDR3 contains 13 residues. Looked up from germline, CDR1 is SGHDT and CDR2 is YYEEEE. The germline V and J ends were trimmed by 3 bases and 11 bases, with 17 bases remaining between them. Only a few counts were recorded for this clone. Its specificity is unknown. The same CDR3 arises from other DNA sequences in this sample as well.

This rearrangement joins TRBV5-6 to TRBJ2-5; a possible D gene is TRBD1 (6 bases). This material consisted of CD8+ T cells sorted from blood, taken at week 0. This TCR derives from a human donor with alopecia areata. CDR3 sequence: CASSWNQGSEQYF. In DNA form, the CDR3 reads TGTGCCAGCAGCTGGAACCAGGGGTCGGAGCAGTACTTC.